This entry lists 19 T cell receptor beta chains sequenced from one sample in a study of T cell repertoires in cytomegalovirus infection (dated by TCRdb to between 2017 and 2020). These receptors lack a known antigen. This sample was sequenced with an Illumina HiSeq 1500. TCRdb redid the processing of the public reads, applying fastp at Q25 and MiXCR, and retained in-frame beta chains. When rows share a CDR3 protein, they turn into one entry using the most common DNA and genes. In this sample the table shows about 770,000 distinct CDR3 sequences, 25% to 35% of which occur a single time. Jointly, the top ten make up less than 15% of the sample. The treatment or condition label here, explained by the study, means: in vitro stimulation with specific CMV peptide epitopes to enrich CMV-specific T cells. Source: cultured CD8+ T cells from PBMCs, taken from culture after CMV antigen stimulation. The receptors shown here come from a human donor in good health (CMV status not recorded). Some clones in this sample may be carry-over from other donors' samples.

The chain links TRBV7-3 to TRBJ1-2, with D possibly TRBD1 on 6 matching bases. Between the trimmed V and J ends, which lost 6 bases and 0 bases, there was a span of 14 bases. Germline CDR1 SGHTA, CDR2 FQGTGA. This CDR3 region has 15 residues. CDR3 coding DNA: TGTGCCAGCAGAGGAAGCCAGGGGACTAACTATGGCTACACCTTC. This codes for CASRGSQGTNYGYTF.

The chain is built from TRBV2 and TRBJ1-1; D gene uncertain. Trimming cost V 11 bases and J 1 base, with 8 bases left between them. CDR3 length equals 11 residues. CDR1 SNHLY and CDR2 FYNNEI come from the germline V gene. In nucleotides, the CDR3 is TGTGCCGATGTAAGGAACACTGAAGCTTTCTTT. It encodes CADVRNTEAFF.

Only a few counts were recorded for this clonotype. The V gene is TRBV6-6, the J gene TRBJ1-1; D gene ambiguous. The V and J ends lost 4 bases and 5 bases respectively, with 14 bases between them. Germline loops: CDR1 MNHNY, CDR2 SVGAGI (reference sequence). The CDR3 loop spans 14 amino acids. CDR3 sequence reads: CASSFSPGGTEAFF. In DNA, the CDR3 is TGTGCCAGCAGTTTCTCCCCGGGAGGTACTGAAGCTTTCTTT.

This clonotype was counted a few times. The chain joins TRBV12-3 or TRBV12-4 to TRBJ1-5; 9 nucleotides line up with TRBD1. The CDR3 runs 13 residues. J was trimmed by 7 bases and V by 4 bases; bases with no gene match: 2. CDR3 amino acids: CASSWDRAQPQHF. In DNA form, the CDR3 reads TGTGCCAGCAGTTGGGACAGGGCGCAGCCCCAGCATTTT.

This clonotype has only a few counts. The chain uses TRBV12-3 or TRBV12-4 and TRBJ2-1; TRBD1 might be the D (6 bases). The V end was cut by 6 bases, the J end by 7 bases, with 13 bases between. This CDR3 is built from 13 residues. In nucleotides, the CDR3 is TGTGCCAGCAGAACCGGGACATATAATGAGCAGTTCTTC. Protein: CASRTGTYNEQFF.

V gene TRBV2 combines with J gene TRBJ2-2; 9 bases are shared with TRBD1. V trimming: 6 bases; J trimming: 7 bases; junction bases outside the gene matches: 12. Germline V gene sequence: CDR1 SNHLY, CDR2 FYNNEI. CDR3 length: 16 amino acids. The CDR3 here is CASRVNRGRIGGELFF. Written as DNA, the CDR3 is TGTGCCAGCAGGGTTAACAGGGGGCGGATCGGCGGGGAGCTGTTTTTT.

This clonotype was picked up a small number of times. The chain uses TRBV27 and TRBJ2-5; possibly TRBD2 for D (5 bases). CDR1 and CDR2 (germline): MNHEY, SMNVEV (reference sequence). The CDR3 totals 13 residues. The ends were cut back, 5 bases at V and 0 bases at J, with 7 bases in the middle. CDR3 sequence: CASSTGNQETQYF. The CDR3 nucleotides are TGTGCCAGCAGTACCGGGAACCAAGAGACCCAGTACTTC.

Worth noting for this clonotype: At one end the junction does not follow the germline gene, possibly because of a read error. This chain uses TRBV7-7 with TRBJ2-1, with D maybe TRBD1 (5 bases). The CDR3 covers 16 residues. The germline V gene has CDR1 SSHAT and CDR2 FNYEAQ (reference sequence). CDR3 DNA sequence: TGTGCTAGCAGCCTCCGGTGGGGCACCTCCTACAATGAGCAGTTCTTC. Translated: CASSLRWGTSYNEQFF.

The CDR3 protein is CASSEHQGFNTEAFF. CDR3 bases: TGTGCCAGCAGTGAACATCAGGGGTTTAACACTGAAGCTTTCTTT. V gene TRBV28 combines with J gene TRBJ1-1, with D possibly TRBD1 on 6 matching bases. Germline loops: CDR1 MDHEN, CDR2 SYDVKM. This CDR3 has 15 residues. Trimming stripped 5 bases from V and 2 bases from J, with 15 bases between.

The chain links TRBV7-8 to TRBJ2-7; D is ambiguous. V gave up 4 bases and J gave up 3 bases, with 13 bases separating them. This CDR3 comprises 14 residues. Germline V gene data show CDR1 as SGHVS and CDR2 as FQNEAQ. CDR3 nucleotides: TGTGCCAGCAGCTCTCTGGGATCCGGCTACGAGCAGTACTTC. Translation gives CASSSLGSGYEQYF.

This clonotype was counted between two and nine times. The chain combines TRBV7-9 with TRBJ2-2; tentatively, D is TRBD1 (6 bases). V was pared by 3 bases and J by 2 bases, with 13 bases between. The CDR3 covers 16 residues. Germline values: CDR1 SEHNR, CDR2 FQNEAQ (reference sequence). DNA for the CDR3: TGTGCCAGCAGCTTGTCCGGGACACGAAACACCGGGGAGCTGTTTTTT. It encodes CASSLSGTRNTGELFF. Complete variable domain (other parts from reference TRBV7-9 and TRBJ2-2): DTGVSQNPRHKITKRGQNVTFRCDPISEHNRLYWYRQTLGQGPEFLTYFQNEAQLEKSRLLSDRFSAERPKGSFSTLEIQRTEQGDSAMYLCASSLSGTRNTGELFFGEGSRLTVL.

This clonotype appeared many times. V is TRBV7-2 and J is TRBJ1-1; TRBD1 is a possible D gene (5 bases). Germline V gene data show CDR1 as SGHTA and CDR2 as FQGNSA. The CDR3 is 14 amino acids. Trimming removed 5 bases at V and 5 bases at J, with 15 bases between. CDR3 loop: CASSPWGGGTEAFF. CDR3 sequence (DNA): TGTGCCAGCAGCCCCTGGGGGGGGGGAACTGAAGCTTTCTTT.

This clonotype was seen only a few times. This chain joins TRBV6-1 and TRBJ2-1; 9 bases map to TRBD1. Per germline, CDR1 MNHNS and CDR2 SASEGT. V gave up 2 bases and J gave up 3 bases; unmatched junction bases: 5. This CDR3 spans 16 amino acids. The DNA for the CDR3 is TGTGCCAGCAGTGAAATGGGACAGGGTCTCTACAATGAGCAGTTCTTC. Translated, it gives CASSEMGQGLYNEQFF.

This clonotype was recorded at least ten times. The rearrangement joins TRBV7-2 to TRBJ2-7; TRBD1 is a possible D gene (6 bases). The ends were cut back, 6 bases at V and 7 bases at J, with 16 bases in the middle. The CDR3 has 13 amino acids. Germline CDR1 and CDR2: SGHTA and FQGNSA. The CDR3 reads CASRPQGRKEQYF. CDR3 DNA sequence: TGTGCCAGCAGACCCCAGGGGCGTAAGGAGCAGTACTTC. Using reference TRBV7-2 and TRBJ2-7 for the parts outside the CDR3, the full variable domain is GAGVSQSPSNKVTEKGKDVELRCDPISGHTALYWYRQSLGQGLEFLIYFQGNSAPDKSGLPSDRFSAERTGGSVSTLTIQRTQQEDSAVYLCASRPQGRKEQYFGPGTRLTVT.

The chain is built from TRBV12-3 or TRBV12-4 and TRBJ2-7; TRBD2 matches at 7 bases. V was pared by 6 bases and J by 2 bases, with 10 bases of the junction left unmatched. This CDR3 is built from 15 residues. For the CDR3, the DNA is TGTGCCAGCAGCCCCGGGGGGTCCATGGCCTACGAGCAGTACTTC. This translates into CASSPGGSMAYEQYF.

This clonotype occurred many times. The chain employs TRBV7-9 and TRBJ2-7; D not resolved. CDR3 size: 13 residues. CDR1 is SEHNR and CDR2 is FQNEAQ in the germline V gene (reference sequence). V gave up 6 bases and J gave up 2 bases, with 11 bases separating them. The CDR3, as DNA: TGTGCCAGCAGGTATACCTCAGCCTACGAGCAGTACTTC. Protein: CASRYTSAYEQYF.

Note on this clonotype: Possible read error: a much larger clone is one base away. The V gene is TRBV7-4, the J gene TRBJ2-3, with 8 bases fitting TRBD2. The CDR3 runs 16 residues. Per germline, CDR1 SGHVT and CDR2 SQSDAQ. V was clipped by 8 bases and J by 0 bases; unmatched bases: 10. CDR3: CASSFGGGLSTDTQYF. For the CDR3, the DNA is TGTGCCAGCTCCTTCGGGGGGGGACTAAGCACAGATACGCAGTATTTT.

The sample holds a few counts of this clonotype. The chain links TRBV5-6 to TRBJ2-5; 7 nucleotides agree with TRBD1. Germline V gene sequence: CDR1 SGHDT, CDR2 YYEEEE. The J segment lost 5 bases and the V segment lost 6 bases, leaving 7 bases of the junction unmatched. The CDR3 is 13 residues long. CDR3: CASILGGAETQYF. CDR3 nucleotides: TGTGCCAGCATCTTAGGGGGCGCGGAGACCCAGTACTTC.

The chain employs TRBV28 and TRBJ1-1; TRBD1 aligns across 7 bases. This CDR3 has 17 amino acids. CDR1 is MDHEN, CDR2 SYDVKM, per germline. V dropped 7 bases and J dropped 0; count of bases not matched to a gene: 14. CDR3: CASNALRQGTLNTEAFF. CDR3 nucleotides: TGTGCCAGCAACGCTTTAAGACAGGGAACATTGAACACTGAAGCTTTCTTT.